This T cell receptor (beta chain) was profiled in a study of OX40 agonist ivuxolimab in advanced cancers. About the study: Age averaged around 60 years (range about 20 to 79), and around 87% were male. Study conclusions and caveats: The mean number of expanded clones was higher in CD8+ T cells than in CD4+. CD4+ and CD8+ blood T cells expanded clonally by week 6 at 0.1 to 3.0 mg/kg.

Autoimmune disease history or systemic immunosuppression excluded patients. Repertoires were generated with immunoSEQ multiplex PCR, while TCRdb's copy carries only in-frame clones and drops some. Altogether roughly 64,000 clones are present, roughly four fifths being singletons, with the ten largest covering 2.1%. As to this clone: Its antigen remains unidentified.

Trimming shortened V by 4 bases and J by 7 bases, and 14 bases separated the two germline ends. The CDR3 loop spans 14 amino acids. CDR1 is SEHNR and CDR2 is FQNEAQ in the germline V gene (reference sequence). The receptor was isolated from an adult with an advanced solid tumor such as melanoma, head and neck, liver or kidney cancer. This chain joins TRBV7-9 and TRBJ2-1; D not resolved. Sequenced material: CD4+ or CD8+ T cells sorted from blood, taken in a trial of the OX40 agonist ivuxolimab. CDR3 nucleotide sequence: TGTGCCAGCAGCTCCAAGTTGTGGGATAATGAGCAGTTCTTC. Amino acid sequence: CASSSKLWDNEQFF.